This entry concerns a single T cell receptor beta chain. Its antigen remains unidentified. Here immunoSEQ multiplex PCR was the method, and the copy in TCRdb shows in-frame clones only, minus some. Altogether 45,000 to 60,000 clones are present, 81% being singletons, with the ten largest covering 15% to 20%. Autologous stem cell transplantation was followed by relapse in every patient, and brentuximab vedotin exposure varied. The data belong to a study of PD-1 blockade in classical Hodgkin lymphoma. The CDR3 is made up of 18 amino acids. Germline CDR1 LNHDA, CDR2 SQIVND (reference sequence). The V gene lost 1 base and the J gene lost 2 bases, with 17 bases spanning the gap. Points from the study as a whole: Newly diagnosed patients were reported to start with lower TCR diversity than healthy donors. A significant rise in TCR diversity was seen by C4D1 for CD4+ cells but not for CD8+ cells.

The TCR was taken from a human donor with classical Hodgkin lymphoma. This specimen consisted of peripheral blood mononuclear cells (PBMCs), obtained at baseline. The genes are TRBV19 and TRBJ2-2; no reliable D call. CDR3 sequence reads: CASSIALGSHFNTGELFF. CDR3 bases: TGTGCCAGTAGTATAGCCCTGGGGTCTCACTTTAACACCGGGGAGCTGTTTTTT. Together with reference TRBV19 and TRBJ2-2, the CDR3 gives the full variable domain: DGGITQSPKYLFRKEGQNVTLSCEQNLNHDAMYWYRQDPGQGLRLIYYSQIVNDFQKGDIAEGYSVSREKKESFPLTVTSAQKNPTAFYLCASSIALGSHFNTGELFFGEGSRLTVL.